A single T cell receptor (beta chain) is shown here with its context. Using immunoSEQ multiplex PCR, the repertoire was profiled, and TCRdb retains in-frame clones only, with some absent. The table records about 45,000 clones, 70% to 75% of them present only once. This sample is drawn from a study of control samples from healthy donors and cancer patients. V lost 5 bases and J lost 4, with 9 bases in between. The CDR3 sequence is 13 residues long. This chain joins TRBV12-3 or TRBV12-4 and TRBJ1-5, with unresolved D. The material sequenced was formalin-fixed, paraffin-embedded tissue. The receptor comes from a male donor with melanoma. The CDR3 DNA sequence: TGTGCCAGCAGTGGAGTTGGGAATCAGCCCCAGCATTTT. Protein product: CASSGVGNQPQHF.